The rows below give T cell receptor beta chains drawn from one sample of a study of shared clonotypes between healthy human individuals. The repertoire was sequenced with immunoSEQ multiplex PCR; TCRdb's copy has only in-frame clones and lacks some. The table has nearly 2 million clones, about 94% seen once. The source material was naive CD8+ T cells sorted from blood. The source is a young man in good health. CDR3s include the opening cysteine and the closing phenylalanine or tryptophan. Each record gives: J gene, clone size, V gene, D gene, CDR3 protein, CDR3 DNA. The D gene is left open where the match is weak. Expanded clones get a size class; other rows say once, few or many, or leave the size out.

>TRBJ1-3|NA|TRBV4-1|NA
CASSQEGQQGNTIYF
TGCGCCAGCAGCCAAGAAGGTCAGCAGGGAAACACCATATATTTT
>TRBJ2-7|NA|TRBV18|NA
CASSPGGSYEQYF
TGTGCCAGCTCACCAGGAGGGTCCTACGAGCAGTACTTC
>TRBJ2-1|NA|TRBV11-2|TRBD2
CASSPQGLAGGRNEQFF
TGTGCCAGCAGCCCGCAGGGACTAGCGGGAGGGCGGAATGAGCAGTTCTTC
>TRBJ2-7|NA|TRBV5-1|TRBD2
CASSLELAGEFSYEQYF
TGCGCCAGCAGCTTGGAACTAGCGGGGGAGTTCTCCTACGAGCAGTACTTC
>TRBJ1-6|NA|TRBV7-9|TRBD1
CASSQSDRGNSPLHF
TGTGCCAGCAGCCAATCGGACAGGGGTAATTCACCCCTCCACTTT
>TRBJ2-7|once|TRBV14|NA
CASSDLTTKEQYF
TGTGCCAGCAGTGACCTTACAACTAAGGAGCAGTACTTC
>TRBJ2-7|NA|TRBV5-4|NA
CASSLSTGSYEQYF
TGTGCCAGCAGCTTGTCAACAGGATCCTACGAGCAGTACTTC
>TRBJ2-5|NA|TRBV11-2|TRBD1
CASRGTGDSRETQYF
TGTGCCAGCAGAGGGACAGGCGACTCTCGAGAGACCCAGTACTTC
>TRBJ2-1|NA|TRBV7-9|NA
CASSSDREDEQFF
TGTGCCAGCAGCTCAGACAGGGAGGATGAGCAGTTCTTC
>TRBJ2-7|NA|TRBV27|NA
CASSPSGGPLSYEQYF
TGTGCCAGCAGTCCATCCGGGGGTCCCCTCTCCTACGAGCAGTACTTC
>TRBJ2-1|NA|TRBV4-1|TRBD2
CASSQVRSGRKNEQFF
TGCGCCAGCAGCCAAGTGCGTAGCGGGAGAAAAAATGAGCAGTTCTTC
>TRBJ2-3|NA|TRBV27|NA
CASSFEARSPYSTDTQYF
TGTGCCAGCAGTTTTGAAGCGCGAAGCCCATACTCCACAGATACGCAGTATTTT
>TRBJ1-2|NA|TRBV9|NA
CASSVGVYYGYTF
TGTGCCAGCAGCGTAGGTGTTTACTATGGCTACACCTTC
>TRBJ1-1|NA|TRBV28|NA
CASRSGMGAEAFF
TGTGCCAGCAGATCAGGGATGGGGGCTGAAGCTTTCTTT
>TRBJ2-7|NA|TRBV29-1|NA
CSVDFGSPYEQYF
TGCAGCGTTGATTTTGGCAGCCCCTACGAGCAGTACTTC
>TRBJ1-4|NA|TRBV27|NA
CASRSLRLGVANEKLFF
TGTGCCAGCAGAAGTCTCCGATTAGGGGTGGCTAATGAAAAACTGTTTTTT
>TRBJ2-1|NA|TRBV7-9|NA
CASLLYRPMWVEQFF
TGTGCCAGCTTACTTTACCGTCCGATGTGGGTTGAGCAGTTCTTC
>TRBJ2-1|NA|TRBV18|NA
CASSRPQGNEQFF
TGTGCCAGCTCACGGCCACAGGGAAATGAGCAGTTCTTC
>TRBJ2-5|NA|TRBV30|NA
CAWSLSGPLQETQYF
TGTGCCTGGAGTCTTAGCGGCCCGCTCCAAGAGACCCAGTACTTC
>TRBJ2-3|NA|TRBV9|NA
CASSSWGADTQYF
TGTGCCAGCAGCAGTTGGGGGGCAGATACGCAGTATTTT
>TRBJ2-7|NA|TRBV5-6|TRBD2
CASSLVAGGLGEQYF
TGTGCCAGCAGCTTGGTAGCGGGGGGGCTGGGCGAGCAGTACTTC
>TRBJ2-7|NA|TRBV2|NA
CARQNPDGASGEQYF
TGTGCCAGGCAGAACCCCGACGGGGCGTCTGGCGAGCAGTACTTC
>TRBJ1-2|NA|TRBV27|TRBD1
CASSSTGTGGAGYTF
TGTGCCAGCAGTTCTACCGGGACAGGGGGCGCGGGCTACACCTTC
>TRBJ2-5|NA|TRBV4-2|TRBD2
CASSQGLAGGETQYF
TGTGCCAGCAGCCAAGGGCTAGCGGGGGGGGAGACCCAGTACTTC
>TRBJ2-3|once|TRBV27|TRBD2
CASSMTSGRTADTQYF
TGTGCCAGCAGTATGACTAGCGGGAGGACGGCAGATACGCAGTATTTT
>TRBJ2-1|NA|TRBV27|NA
CASSSEGVEVSYNEQFF
TGTGCCAGCAGCTCTGAAGGGGTGGAGGTCTCCTACAATGAGCAGTTCTTC
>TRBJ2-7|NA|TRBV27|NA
CASSLQGAYEQYF
TGTGCCAGCAGTCTACAGGGTGCCTACGAGCAGTACTTC
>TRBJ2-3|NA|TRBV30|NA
CAWSVVRTDTQYF
TGTGCCTGGAGTGTAGTTAGGACAGATACGCAGTATTTT
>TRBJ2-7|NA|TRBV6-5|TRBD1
CASSPARTGFLEQYF
TGTGCCAGCAGCCCCGCCCGGACAGGGTTTTTGGAGCAGTACTTC
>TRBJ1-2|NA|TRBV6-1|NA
CASSGTVYGYTF
TGTGCCAGCAGTGGGACAGTCTATGGCTACACCTTC
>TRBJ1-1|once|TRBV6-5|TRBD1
CASSFRTGTMNTEAFF
TGTGCCAGCAGTTTTCGGACAGGGACGATGAACACTGAAGCTTTCTTT
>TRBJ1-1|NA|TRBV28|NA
CASSFRLGRGVTEAFF
TGTGCCAGCAGTTTCCGACTGGGACGGGGGGTGACTGAAGCTTTCTTT
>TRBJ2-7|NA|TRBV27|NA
CASSQRDSSYEQYF
TGTGCCAGCAGTCAGCGGGACAGCTCCTACGAGCAGTACTTC
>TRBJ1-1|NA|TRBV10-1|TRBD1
CASKKRDRNTEAFF
TGCGCCAGCAAGAAACGGGACAGGAACACTGAAGCTTTCTTT
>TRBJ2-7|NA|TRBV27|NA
CASSFWASAHEQYF
TGTGCCAGCAGTTTTTGGGCCTCTGCCCACGAGCAGTACTTC
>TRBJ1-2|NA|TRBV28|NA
CASAWGVEYGYTF
TGTGCCAGCGCCTGGGGAGTTGAATATGGCTACACCTTC
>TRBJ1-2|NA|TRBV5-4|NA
CASSFAGNYGYTF
TGTGCCAGCAGCTTTGCAGGGAACTATGGCTACACCTTC
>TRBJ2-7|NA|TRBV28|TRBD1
CASSLYGQVYEQYF
TGTGCCAGCAGTTTGTACGGACAGGTTTACGAGCAGTACTTC
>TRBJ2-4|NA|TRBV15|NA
CATSGAQNIQYF
TGTGCCACCAGCGGTGCCCAAAACATTCAGTACTTC
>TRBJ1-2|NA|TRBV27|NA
CASTLYAGQNYGYTF
TGTGCCAGCACTCTCTATGCCGGACAGAACTATGGCTACACCTTC
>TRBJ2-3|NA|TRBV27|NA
CASSSLGTDTQYF
TGTGCCAGCAGTTCACTGGGCACAGATACGCAGTATTTT
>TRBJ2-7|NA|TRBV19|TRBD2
CASSISGLAGNYEQYF
TGTGCCAGTAGTATTTCGGGACTAGCGGGCAACTACGAGCAGTACTTC
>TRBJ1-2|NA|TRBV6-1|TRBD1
CASIINLTGGNGYTF
TGTGCCAGCATCATTAACCTAACAGGGGGGAATGGCTACACCTTC
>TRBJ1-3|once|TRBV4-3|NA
CASSQEPGNLGNTIYF
TGCGCCAGCAGCCAAGAACCAGGAAACCTTGGAAACACCATATATTTT
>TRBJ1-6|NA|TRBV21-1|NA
CASSGTGVGSYNSPLHF
TGTGCCAGCAGCGGGACAGGGGTTGGGTCCTATAATTCACCCCTCCACTTT
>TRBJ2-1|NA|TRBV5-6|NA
CASSLGGLEQFF
TGTGCCAGCAGCTTGGGAGGGCTTGAGCAGTTCTTC
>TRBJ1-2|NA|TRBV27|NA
CASSPSPGQLYGYTF
TGTGCCAGCAGCCCCTCCCCGGGACAACTCTATGGCTACACCTTC
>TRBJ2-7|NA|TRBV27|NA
CASSLEGPGAYEQYF
TGTGCCAGCAGTTTGGAGGGGCCAGGGGCCTACGAGCAGTACTTC
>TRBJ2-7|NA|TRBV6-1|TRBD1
CASSTRDSASEQYF
TGTGCCAGCAGTACCCGGGACAGCGCGAGCGAGCAGTACTTC
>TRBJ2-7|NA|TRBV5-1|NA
CASSLVTRVYEQYF
TGCGCCAGCAGCTTGGTGACCAGGGTCTACGAGCAGTACTTC
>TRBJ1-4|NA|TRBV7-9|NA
CASSLETGYGNEKLFF
TGTGCCAGCAGCTTAGAAACAGGGTATGGGAATGAAAAACTGTTTTTT
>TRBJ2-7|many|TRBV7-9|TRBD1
CASSPNTGGEQYF
TGTGCCAGCAGCCCGAACACAGGGGGCGAGCAGTACTTC
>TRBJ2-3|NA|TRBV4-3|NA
CASSQETGVTDTQYF
TGCGCCAGCAGCCAAGAAACGGGAGTTACAGATACGCAGTATTTT
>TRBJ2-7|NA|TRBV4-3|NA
CASSQGATYEQYF
TGCGCCAGCAGCCAAGGGGCAACTTACGAGCAGTACTTC
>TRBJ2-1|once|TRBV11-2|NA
CASSFGAAQGSNEQFF
TGTGCCAGCAGCTTTGGTGCAGCTCAGGGCTCCAATGAGCAGTTCTTC
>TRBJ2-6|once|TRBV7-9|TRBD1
CASSLAKGQDLEGANVLTF
TGTGCCAGCAGCTTAGCGAAAGGACAGGACCTAGAGGGGGCCAACGTCCTGACTTTC
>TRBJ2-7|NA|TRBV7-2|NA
CASSLGQHYEQYF
TGTGCCAGCAGCTTGGGACAACACTACGAGCAGTACTTC
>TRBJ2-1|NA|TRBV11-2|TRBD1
CASSLLDRGNEQFF
TGTGCCAGCAGCTTACTGGACAGGGGCAATGAGCAGTTCTTC
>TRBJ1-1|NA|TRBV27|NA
CASSPQRWAQGRTEAFF
TGTGCCAGCAGTCCCCAACGGTGGGCCCAGGGACGCACTGAAGCTTTCTTT
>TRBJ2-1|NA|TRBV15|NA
CATSRDGSGVGYNEQFF
TGTGCCACCAGCAGAGATGGCTCGGGAGTGGGTTACAATGAGCAGTTCTTC